These 18 T cell receptor beta chains share one sample of origin, sequenced in a study of blood T cell repertoires in COVID-19. The table came from immunoSEQ multiplex PCR; TCRdb's copy has only in-frame clones and leaves some out. The repertoire holds 90,000 to 120,000 clones, over 75% seen once, with less than 2.5% in the top ten. Material: peripheral blood. These receptors were taken from a human donor in a cohort sampled during active COVID-19.

The chain couples TRBV30 to TRBJ1-3, with D perhaps matching TRBD1 (6 bases). Between the trimmed V and J ends, which lost 5 bases and 2 bases, there was a span of 16 bases. Germline V lookup: CDR1 GTSNPN, CDR2 SVGIG (reference sequence). This CDR3 is 15 amino acids long. The CDR3 DNA is TGTGCCTGGTCGATACTACAGGGAGCTGGAAACACCATATATTTT. Protein product: CAWSILQGAGNTIYF.

The chain is built from TRBV10-2 and TRBJ1-6, with 8 bases fitting TRBD1. The length of the CDR3 is 13 residues. Germline V gene lookup returns CDR1 WSHSY and CDR2 SAAADI. Germline trimming cut 7 bases from V and 14 bases from J; bases unmatched to any gene: 10. The CDR3 reads CASKDRVMGTLHF. DNA of the CDR3: TGCGCCAGCAAGGACAGGGTTATGGGGACCCTCCACTTT.

The rearrangement links TRBV10-2 to TRBJ1-2; TRBD1 aligns across 9 bases. Germline values: CDR1 WSHSY, CDR2 SAAADI. The CDR3 contains 15 residues. The junction had 12 bases not matched to a gene; V was cut back by 5 bases and J by 8 bases. CDR3 residues: CASSTGTGRSKGYTF. The CDR3 nucleotides read TGCGCCAGCAGTACCGGGACAGGGCGCTCTAAGGGCTACACCTTC.

The J gene is TRBJ2-2, the V gene TRBV6-5; TRBD1 is a possible D gene (5 bases). This CDR3 has 15 amino acids. Deletions cut 5 bases from V and 2 bases from J, with 12 bases between. The germline CDR1 and CDR2 sequences are MNHEY and SVGAGI. DNA for the CDR3: TGTGCCAGCAGTAGTTTTGGGGCTAACACCGGGGAGCTGTTTTTT. Translating it yields CASSSFGANTGELFF.

J is TRBJ1-3 and V is TRBV12-3 or TRBV12-4; no definite D call. The CDR3 extends over 13 amino acids. V was shortened by 6 bases and J by 7 bases, with 13 bases between the two germline ends. In nucleotides, the CDR3 is TGTGCCAGCAGCACACCGAATGGTAACACCATATATTTT. Its translation: CASSTPNGNTIYF.

The V and J genes are TRBV25-1 and TRBJ1-1; D is uncertain. The ends were cut back, 1 base at V and 0 bases at J, with 3 bases in the middle. This CDR3 is built from 13 residues. Looked up from germline, CDR1 is MGHDK and CDR2 is SYGVNS. CDR3: CASSEFVNTEAFF. CDR3 DNA sequence: TGTGCCAGCAGTGAATTCGTGAACACTGAAGCTTTCTTT.

The V call is TRBV16, the J call TRBJ2-7; no clear D. The CDR3 has 12 amino acids. Germline V gives CDR1 KGHSY, CDR2 FQNENV. V was pared by 4 bases and J by 6 bases, with 10 bases between. The CDR3: CASSLRWSEQYF. In DNA form, the CDR3 reads TGTGCCAGCAGCCTCCGGTGGAGCGAGCAGTACTTC.

The gene calls are TRBV6-2 or TRBV6-3 and TRBJ2-7, with 11 bases lining up with TRBD1. There are 16 residues in the CDR3. Germline lookup yields CDR1 MNHEY and CDR2 SVGEGT. V was pared by 5 bases and J by 3 bases, with 9 bases of the junction left unmatched. CDR3 protein: CASSGTGGLEGYEQYF. CDR3 sequence (DNA): TGTGCCAGCAGTGGGACAGGGGGGTTAGAAGGCTACGAGCAGTACTTC.

The chain links TRBV11-2 to TRBJ2-7; TRBD1 agrees at 8 bases. V shed 4 bases and J 0 bases; nucleotides not matched to a gene: 5. CDR1 and CDR2 (germline): SGHAT, FQNNGV. The CDR3 consists of 15 residues. The CDR3 sequence is CASSSSGTGSYEQYF. CDR3 bases: TGTGCCAGCAGCTCCTCCGGGACAGGCTCCTACGAGCAGTACTTC.

The chain is built from TRBV5-1 and TRBJ1-2, with D perhaps matching TRBD1 (5 bases). Trimming took 0 bases from V and 3 from J, leaving 12 bases between them. CDR3 size: 15 residues. Germline-derived CDR1 and CDR2 are SGHRS and YFSETQ. CDR3 bases: TGCGCCAGCAGCTTGGTATTTGGGGGGGACTATGGCTACACCTTC. It is translated as CASSLVFGGDYGYTF.

There are a few counts of this clone. The CDR3 DNA reads as TGCGCCAGCAGCCTCCAGGGGTCTACTAACTATGGCTACACCTTC. Its protein is CASSLQGSTNYGYTF. The chain uses TRBV5-1 and TRBJ1-2; tentative D call: TRBD1 (6 bases). The V gene lost 4 bases and the J gene lost 0 bases, with 13 bases spanning the gap. This CDR3 comprises 15 residues. Germline CDR1 reads SGHRS; CDR2 reads YFSETQ.

The chain links TRBV7-9 to TRBJ1-1; D is undetermined. Per the germline V gene, CDR1 is SEHNR and CDR2 is FQNEAQ (reference sequence). Trimming shortened V by 5 bases and J by 0 bases, and 13 bases separated the two germline ends. The CDR3 runs 15 residues. CDR3 bases: TGTGCCAGCAGCACCCCGCGGGGAATGAACACTGAAGCTTTCTTT. It yields the protein CASSTPRGMNTEAFF.

With regard to this clone: Within the sample, other DNA sequences also encode this same CDR3. The rearrangement uses TRBV19 and TRBJ2-3; 10 positions match TRBD2. CDR1 LNHDA and CDR2 SQIVND come from the germline V gene (reference sequence). V trimming: 5 bases; J trimming: 0 bases; junction bases outside the gene matches: 2. The CDR3 is 15 amino acids. In DNA, the CDR3 is TGTGCCAGTAGTCCTAGCGGGAGCAGCACAGATACGCAGTATTTT. Translated, it gives CASSPSGSSTDTQYF.

This sequence joins TRBV5-1 and TRBJ1-3, with D possibly TRBD1 on 6 matching bases. CDR1 is SGHRS and CDR2 is YFSETQ in the germline V gene. The germline V and J ends were trimmed by 0 bases and 4 bases, with 11 bases remaining between them. This CDR3 contains 15 residues. CDR3 region: CASSLVGGDGNTIYF. In nucleotides, the CDR3 is TGCGCCAGCAGCTTGGTTGGGGGCGACGGAAACACCATATATTTT.

The DNA of the CDR3 is TGTGCCAGTAGTATAGAATCGTGGGGGACAGCTAACTATGGCTACACCTTC. Amino acids: CASSIESWGTANYGYTF. The gene calls are TRBV19 and TRBJ1-2; 7 bases match TRBD1. This CDR3 region has 17 residues. Per germline, CDR1 LNHDA and CDR2 SQIVND (reference sequence). The ends lost 0 bases at V and 0 bases at J; junction bases unmatched: 7.

The rearrangement uses TRBV6-1 and TRBJ2-3; TRBD2 matches 13 bases. The germline CDR1 and CDR2 sequences are MNHNS and SASEGT. The CDR3 is 18 residues long. Trimming removed 2 bases from V and 0 bases from J; junction bases left unmatched: 5. CDR3 nucleotide sequence: TGTGCCAGCAGTGAACTATCACTAGCGGGAGGGAGCACAGATACGCAGTATTTT. It codes for CASSELSLAGGSTDTQYF.

The chain is built from TRBV30 and TRBJ2-5; perhaps TRBD2 as D (6 bases). Germline V CDR1 and CDR2: GTSNPN, SVGIG (reference sequence). The ends were cut back, 8 bases at V and 3 bases at J, with 16 bases in the middle. The CDR3 contains 13 residues. The CDR3: CAAPEWGEETQYF. CDR3 in DNA: TGTGCCGCACCCGAATGGGGGGAAGAGACCCAGTACTTC.

This clone was seen only once. The CDR3 reads CASSQPKETQYF. Here the CDR3 DNA reads TGTGCCAGCAGCCAGCCGAAGGAGACCCAGTACTTC. This chain connects TRBV7-8 to TRBJ2-5; D remains unclear. The CDR3 totals 12 residues. Trimming left V 5 bases short and J 5 bases short, with 9 bases between. Germline-derived CDR1 and CDR2 are SGHVS and FQNEAQ. The full variable domain, in which reference TRBV7-8 and TRBJ2-5 provide the parts outside the CDR3, is GAGVSQSPRYKVAKRGQDVALRCDPISGHVSLFWYQQALGQGPEFLTYFQNEAQLDKSGLPSDRFFAERPEGSVSTLKIQRTQQEDSAVYLCASSQPKETQYFGPGTRLLVL.